Following are 16 T cell receptor beta chains from one sample sequenced in a study of tumor-infiltrating lymphocytes in primary liver carcinoma. For blood RNA, unsorted whole blood served as the source, and germline DNA was extracted too. Total RNA amounting to approximately 460 ng was the source from which TCR beta cDNA was made with a constant-region primer. What produced the TCR beta libraries was three nested multiplex PCR rounds using slightly modified ARM-PCR. The first two PCR rounds, around 11 cycles each, used TRBV1-TRBV30 forward primers and a C-beta reverse primer. Each CDR3 protein gets one entry after TCRdb re-called the multiplex PCR reads with MiXCR. The table records approximately 330,000 distinct CDR3 sequences, around 60% of them present only once. The sample comprised peripheral blood. The receptors were gathered from a man between 40 and 49 years old with primary liver carcinoma and hepatitis B virus infection.

About this clonotype: A much larger clone lies a single base off, so this may be a read error. The V call is TRBV6-1, the J call TRBJ2-7, with D unresolved. From germline, CDR1 is MNHNS and CDR2 SASEGT. This CDR3 has 13 residues. The CDR3 region has the DNA TGTGCCAGCAGTGAGAACAACTCAGACGATCAGTACTTC. It is translated as CASSENNSDDQYF.

The J gene is TRBJ2-3, the V gene TRBV11-2; D gene uncertain. Trimming removed 9 bases at V and 0 bases at J, with 22 bases between. This CDR3 has 17 amino acids. CDR1 is SGHAT, CDR2 FQNNGV, per germline. This CDR3 is CASSRPIAFFSTDTQYF. The CDR3 nucleotides read TGTGCCAGTAGCCGACCGATAGCTTTCTTTAGCACAGATACGCAGTATTTT.

Worth noting for this clonotype: Since a much larger clone is just one base distant, this may be a read error. The gene calls are TRBV10-3 and TRBJ2-1; 14 bases align to TRBD2. CDR3 size: 17 residues. CDR1 and CDR2 from the germline V gene are ENHRY and SYGVKD. The CDR3 here is CAISDGTSGSSSNEQFF. CDR3 in DNA: TGTGCCATCAGTGACGGGACTAGCGGGAGCTCCTCCAATGAGCAGTTCTTC.

Notes on this clonotype: Sequence at one end of the junction differs from germline and may be a read error. The chain recombines TRBV4-1 with TRBJ1-2, with 8 bases identical to TRBD1. In germline, CDR1 is MGHRA, CDR2 YSYEKL. The CDR3 covers 17 residues. CDR3 sequence (DNA): TGCGCCAGCAGCACACGGACAGGGAACGTGGGGAACTATGGCTGCACCTTC. Translating gives CASSTRTGNVGNYGCTF.

CDR3 residues: CASSGGRLAGDGQYF. In DNA, the CDR3 is TGCGCCAGCAGTGGCGGTCGGCTAGCGGGAGACGGGCAGTACTTC. The chain combines TRBV10-1 with TRBJ2-7; TRBD2 matches 10 bases. V lost 4 bases, J lost 9 bases, and 12 bases stayed unmatched. Germline values: CDR1 WNHNN, CDR2 SYGVQD (reference sequence). This CDR3 has 15 amino acids.

Many counts were recorded for this clonotype. The V and J genes are TRBV12-3 or TRBV12-4 and TRBJ1-2; unclear D gene. The CDR3 length is 9 residues. V was cut by 5 bases and J by 8 bases, with 3 bases left in between. CDR3 DNA: TGTGCCAGCAGTCCAGGCTACACCTTC. The encoded protein is CASSPGYTF.

A remark on this clonotype: Compared with germline, one end of the junction differs, possibly owing to a read error. The genes are TRBV11-2 and TRBJ2-1, with 8 bases identical to TRBD2. CDR1 and CDR2 from the germline V gene are SGHAT and FQNNGV. The CDR3 has 13 residues. CDR3 nucleotide sequence: TGTGCCAGCAGACTCCAGGGAGGGACTAGACACATCTTC. This codes for CASRLQGGTRHIF.

This clonotype turned up a few times. The CDR3 protein is CASSPARIDEKYNEQFF. The CDR3, as DNA: TGTGCCAGCAGCCCAGCGCGAATAGATGAGAAGTACAATGAGCAGTTCTTC. The chain links TRBV5-6 to TRBJ2-1; D remains unclear. Germline V CDR1 and CDR2: SGHDT, YYEEEE. The CDR3 is made up of 17 amino acids. V dropped 4 bases and J dropped 4 bases, with 21 bases sitting between them.

This clonotype was picked up many times. The chain employs TRBV6-6 and TRBJ2-7; TRBD2 matches 10 bases. Germline CDR1 and CDR2: MNHNY and SVGAGI (reference sequence). This CDR3 region has 13 residues. J gave up 7 bases and V 5 bases, and 5 bases lay outside the gene matches. The CDR3 loop reads CASSLAGVREQYF. The CDR3 DNA reads as TGTGCCAGCAGTCTAGCGGGAGTCCGGGAGCAGTACTTC.

Worth noting for this clonotype: This CDR3 is missing its conserved last phenylalanine or tryptophan, likely due to a read error. This chain connects TRBV5-6 to TRBJ2-3; D might be TRBD1 or TRBD2, each matching 5 bases. CDR3 size: 16 residues. Trimming removed 0 bases at V and 6 bases at J, with 17 bases between. Germline-derived CDR1 and CDR2 are SGHDT and YYEEEE. CDR3 DNA sequence: TGTGCCAGCAGCTTGGGGGGGTGGATTGGTGCGGATACGCAGTATTTG. Translating it yields CASSLGGWIGADTQYL.

With respect to this clonotype: One base away lies a much larger clone, so this may be a sequencing read error. The chain carries TRBV6-6 and TRBJ2-2, with a weak D call TRBD2 (6 bases). The CDR3 length is 17 residues. Germline V gene data show CDR1 as MNHNY and CDR2 as SVGAGI (reference sequence). V was shortened by 8 bases and J by 0 bases, with 19 bases between the two germline ends. The CDR3 DNA reads TGTGCCAGCGCTTCCGCTACTAGCTGGTCGAACACCGGGGAGCTGTTTTTT. This codes for CASASATSWSNTGELFF.

This chain joins TRBV5-6 and TRBJ2-3, with D possibly being TRBD2 (5 bases). Trimming removed 1 base from V and 4 bases from J, with 10 bases in between. This CDR3 region has 14 residues. Germline assignment: CDR1 SGHDT and CDR2 YYEEEE. The CDR3 sequence: CASSLWSSADTQYF. The CDR3 DNA reads TGTGCCAGCAGCTTGTGGAGTAGCGCAGATACGCAGTATTTT.

With respect to this clonotype: One end of the junction is discordant with germline, which a read error may explain. V gene TRBV29-1 combines with J gene TRBJ1-1; 8 bases are a match to TRBD1. Germline-derived CDR1 and CDR2 are SQVTM and ANQGSEA. The length of the CDR3 is 12 residues. The CDR3 DNA follows: TGCAGCATCTCGTCAGGGGGCACTGAAGCTCTCTTT. As protein: CSISSGGTEALF.

Of note for this clonotype: A much larger clone lies a single base off, so this may be a read error. The rearrangement links TRBV10-2 to TRBJ1-1, with D uncertain. Germline V CDR1 and CDR2: WSHSY, SAAADI. CDR3 length equals 16 residues. CDR3 sequence reads: CTSTRKGKEGNTEAFF. In nucleotides, the CDR3 is TGCACCAGCACCCGTAAAGGGAAGGAAGGGAACACTGAAGCTTTCTTT.

A note on this clonotype: One end of the junction varies from germline; a read error may be responsible. V is TRBV6-5 and J is TRBJ1-4; 9 positions agree with TRBD1. Germline-derived CDR1 and CDR2 are MNHEY and SVGAGI. CDR3 length: 16 residues. The CDR3 protein is CASSYIHRGRDEKLFF. The CDR3 nucleotides are TGTGCCAGTAGTTACATACACAGGGGGCGCGATGAAAAACTGTTTTTT.

This clonotype is a singleton in its sample. At one end, the junction sequence differs from germline, possibly due to a read error. The chain combines TRBV6-6 with TRBJ2-7, with 7 bases matching TRBD1. CDR1 is MNHNY and CDR2 is SVGAGI in the germline V gene (reference sequence). The CDR3 consists of 15 residues. CDR3 protein: CARSYTRDRYYEQYF. The CDR3 DNA reads as TGTGCCCGCAGTTACACCCGGGACAGATACTACGAGCAGTACTTC.